Below, 29 T cell receptor beta chains from the same sample are listed, as sequenced in a study of T cell responses to AZD1222 COVID-19 vaccine. The assay was immunoSEQ multiplex PCR, and TCRdb's table has in-frame clones only and misses some. The sample has 75,000 to 100,000 clones, roughly 90% seen once; the top ten hold roughly 3.1%. The source was peripheral blood, collected 28 days after the second AZD1222 dose. The receptors here all came from an adult who received the AZD1222 COVID-19 vaccine.

The CDR3 nucleotides are TGTGCCAGCAGTTTCGGCAGGGGAAATGAGCAGTTCTTC. Its protein product is CASSFGRGNEQFF. This chain uses TRBV28 with TRBJ2-1, with D possibly matching TRBD1 (6 bases). The germline V and J ends were trimmed by 3 bases and 7 bases, with 10 bases remaining between them. Germline assignment: CDR1 MDHEN and CDR2 SYDVKM. This CDR3 is built from 13 residues.

The genes are TRBV3-1 (or the pseudogene TRBV3-2) and TRBJ1-2; the match to TRBD1 covers 8 bases. Germline-derived CDR1 and CDR2 are LGHDT and YNNKEL (reference sequence). The CDR3 has 16 amino acids. The J segment lost 7 bases and the V segment lost 6 bases, leaving 16 bases of the junction unmatched. The CDR3 reads CASRRESRGHIGGYTF. CDR3 sequence (DNA): TGTGCCAGCAGGCGAGAGAGCAGGGGGCATATAGGTGGCTACACCTTC.

In this sample, this clone turned up a few times. This sequence joins TRBV12-5 and TRBJ2-2, with D possibly matching TRBD2 (6 bases). The V gene's germline CDR1 is LGHNT and CDR2 FRNRAP. The CDR3 sequence is 13 residues long. V dropped 8 bases and J dropped 3 bases, with 10 bases sitting between them. CDR3: CASTREDTGELFF. The CDR3 DNA is TGTGCTAGTACGAGGGAGGACACCGGGGAGCTGTTTTTT.

The J gene is TRBJ1-5, the V gene TRBV9; D is uncertain. Between the trimmed V and J ends, which lost 3 bases and 4 bases, there was a span of 11 bases. The CDR3 has 14 amino acids. CDR1 and CDR2 (germline): SGDLS, YYNGEE. The CDR3 sequence: CASSAGFRNQPQHF. In DNA form, the CDR3 reads TGTGCCAGCAGCGCTGGGTTTAGGAATCAGCCCCAGCATTTT.

The CDR3: CAWSGDRGRNNEQFF. Written as DNA, the CDR3 is TGTGCCTGGAGCGGGGACAGGGGGCGAAACAATGAGCAGTTCTTC. This chain joins TRBV30 and TRBJ2-1, with TRBD1 matching 12 bases. This CDR3 is built from 15 residues. The ends lost 3 bases at V and 5 bases at J; junction bases unmatched: 5. Germline V gene lookup returns CDR1 GTSNPN and CDR2 SVGIG (reference sequence).

This chain uses TRBV6-6 with TRBJ2-1; D not certain. The germline gives CDR1 MNHNY, CDR2 SVGAGI (reference sequence). V lost 0 bases to trimming and J lost 5 bases, with 2 bases between them. The CDR3 has 12 residues. CDR3 protein: CASSYSNNEQFF. The CDR3 DNA is TGTGCCAGCAGTTACTCGAACAATGAGCAGTTCTTC.

CDR3 residues: CASSREGKESEKLFF. The CDR3 nucleotides are TGCGCCAGCAGCCGTGAGGGCAAAGAGAGTGAAAAACTGTTTTTT. V usage is TRBV4-3 and J usage is TRBJ1-4; the D is unclear. The CDR3 covers 15 residues. Germline V gene lookup returns CDR1 LGHNA and CDR2 YSLEER. The V end was cut by 4 bases, the J end by 7 bases, with 16 bases between.

V is TRBV6-1 and J is TRBJ2-7; D uncertain. Trimming took 0 bases from V and 4 from J, leaving 7 bases between them. The CDR3 is 13 amino acids. The germline V gene has CDR1 MNHNS and CDR2 SASEGT. Written as DNA, the CDR3 is TGTGCCAGCAGTGAAGCCGGTTATTACGAGCAGTACTTC. Its protein is CASSEAGYYEQYF.

V gene TRBV6-1 combines with J gene TRBJ2-3; 10 bases are shared with TRBD2. Unmatched junction bases numbered 6, after V lost 2 bases and J lost 4 bases. Germline CDR1 and CDR2: MNHNS and SASEGT. This CDR3 is built from 16 residues. The CDR3 region is CASSESASGGADTQYF. The DNA for the CDR3 is TGTGCCAGCAGTGAAAGCGCAAGCGGGGGGGCAGATACGCAGTATTTT.

The genes are TRBV2 and TRBJ1-2; no firm D call. The CDR3 is made up of 15 amino acids. Germline V gene data show CDR1 as SNHLY and CDR2 as FYNNEI. V was clipped by 7 bases and J by 4 bases, with 19 bases between them. The DNA for the CDR3 is TGTGCCAGCACTTCCGACGCGACCGGCCTCTATGGCTACACCTTC. It codes for CASTSDATGLYGYTF.

V is TRBV11-3 and J is TRBJ2-2, with D possibly TRBD1 on 5 matching bases. V was trimmed by 5 bases and J by 9 bases, leaving 19 bases between them. Germline lookup yields CDR1 SGHNT and CDR2 YENEEA. There are 15 residues in the CDR3. The CDR3 nucleotides are TGTGCCAGCAGCCAGAGAAGGGGAAATACCAGGGAGCTGTTTTTT. Translated, it gives CASSQRRGNTRELFF.

This clone occurred a few times. The gene calls are TRBV21-1 and TRBJ1-1. TRBV21-1 is described as a pseudogene. CDR3 length: 12 amino acids. The CDR3 here is CASSPLNTEAFF. CDR3 nucleotide sequence: TGTGCCAGCAGCCCTCTAAACACTGAAGCTTTCTTT.

This clone was seen only once. J is TRBJ1-5 and V is TRBV14, with 8 bases fitting TRBD1. The CDR3 has 17 amino acids. V lost 6 bases, J lost 4 bases, and 14 bases stayed unmatched. Germline CDR1 is SGHDN and CDR2 is FVKESK. In DNA form, the CDR3 reads TGTGCCAGCAGACCCACAAAGGCAGACAGGGGAAATCAGCCCCAGCATTTT. It specifies CASRPTKADRGNQPQHF. The variable domain in full, completed from reference TRBV14 and TRBJ1-5, reads EAGVTQFPSHSVIEKGQTVTLRCDPISGHDNLYWYRRVMGKEIKFLLHFVKESKQDESGMPNNRFLAERTGGTYSTLKVQPAELEDSGVYFCASRPTKADRGNQPQHFGDGTRLSIL.

The genes are TRBV11-2 and TRBJ1-2, with D hard to call. The CDR3 loop spans 15 amino acids. V gave up 0 bases and J gave up 6 bases, with 14 bases separating them. Germline V lookup: CDR1 SGHAT, CDR2 FQNNGV. The DNA of the CDR3 is TGTGCCAGCAGCTTAGATTGGGAGGCAACACATGGCTACACCTTC. This translates into CASSLDWEATHGYTF.

V usage is TRBV6-6 and J usage is TRBJ1-2; D may be TRBD1 (5 bases). Germline lookup yields CDR1 MNHNY and CDR2 SVGAGI (reference sequence). The CDR3 is 14 amino acids. Trimming shortened V by 2 bases and J by 3 bases, and 10 bases separated the two germline ends. This CDR3 reads CASSYPTADYGYTF. The CDR3 DNA follows: TGTGCCAGCAGTTACCCGACAGCCGACTATGGCTACACCTTC.

This chain joins TRBV5-1 and TRBJ1-2, with D hard to call. The CDR3 covers 14 residues. The germline V gene has CDR1 SGHRS and CDR2 YFSETQ. V lost 0 bases, J lost 2 bases, and 8 bases lay in between. The CDR3 is CASSLDRPNYGYTF. CDR3 nucleotide sequence: TGCGCCAGCAGCTTGGACCGCCCGAACTATGGCTACACCTTC.

This chain connects TRBV11-2 to TRBJ1-1; tentative D call: TRBD1 (5 bases). Deletions cut 1 base from V and 1 base from J, with 10 bases between. Per the germline V gene, CDR1 is SGHAT and CDR2 is FQNNGV. The CDR3 spans 15 residues. CDR3 DNA: TGTGCCAGCAGCTTAGGCTACAGGACGAACACTGAAGCTTTCTTT. Protein: CASSLGYRTNTEAFF.

The chain combines TRBV5-1 with TRBJ2-3; 9 positions match TRBD2. Trimming at V came to 4 bases and at J to 4 bases, leaving 7 bases not matched to a gene. This CDR3 spans 15 amino acids. The germline gives CDR1 SGHRS, CDR2 YFSETQ. The CDR3 DNA follows: TGCGCCAGCAGCCTAATAGCGGGGGCCGCAGATACGCAGTATTTT. This codes for CASSLIAGAADTQYF.

As regards this clone: Germline is not matched at one junction end, which may reflect a read error. The chain uses TRBV7-2 and TRBJ2-3; no clear D. The germline gives CDR1 SGHTA, CDR2 FQGNSA. The CDR3 runs 14 residues. The CDR3 region is CVSSLGPTTDTQYF. CDR3 coding DNA: TGTGTCAGCAGCTTAGGACCAACCACAGATACGCAGTATTTT.

This chain uses TRBV3-1 (or the pseudogene TRBV3-2) with TRBJ2-3; TRBD1 matches at 9 bases. Germline CDR1 is LGHDT and CDR2 is YNNKEL (reference sequence). The CDR3 length is 16 residues. V lost 1 base and J lost 4; bases outside the gene matches: 6. The CDR3 loop reads CASSQAHTGGSDTQYF. In DNA form, the CDR3 reads TGTGCCAGCAGCCAAGCTCATACAGGGGGCTCAGATACGCAGTATTTT.

The chain has TRBV6-6 and TRBJ1-2; 9 nucleotides agree with TRBD1. The germline V gene encodes CDR1 MNHNY and CDR2 SVGAGI (reference sequence). V trimming: 6 bases; J trimming: 4 bases; junction bases outside the gene matches: 9. This CDR3 has 15 amino acids. CDR3 protein: CASSTGQGLIYGYTF. The DNA for the CDR3 is TGTGCCAGCAGCACAGGACAGGGGCTCATCTATGGCTACACCTTC.

The chain is built from TRBV28 and TRBJ2-2; possible D gene TRBD1, 5 bases. Between the trimmed V and J ends, which lost 5 bases and 6 bases, there was a span of 7 bases. Germline-derived CDR1 and CDR2 are MDHEN and SYDVKM. CDR3 length: 12 residues. The CDR3 DNA reads TGTGCCAGCAGTCAGGGTTCCGGGGAGCTGTTTTTT. Translated: CASSQGSGELFF. The full variable domain, with the rest looked up from reference TRBV28 and TRBJ2-2, is DVKVTQSSRYLVKRTGEKVFLECVQDMDHENMFWYRQDPGLGLRLIYFSYDVKMKEKGDIPEGYSVSREKKERFSLILESASTNQTSMYLCASSQGSGELFFGEGSRLTVL.

The DNA of the CDR3 is TGTGCCAGCAGTGAGAGGGGGCGGGAGCAGTACTTC. Translated, it gives CASSERGREQYF. The chain is built from TRBV2 and TRBJ2-7; 7 positions agree with TRBD1. The CDR3 length is 12 residues. Losses at the gene ends were 3 bases for V and 7 bases for J; bases not matched to a gene: 3. Germline CDR1 SNHLY, CDR2 FYNNEI. Filled out from reference TRBV2 and TRBJ2-7, the complete variable domain reads EPEVTQTPSHQVTQMGQEVILRCVPISNHLYFYWYRQILGQKVEFLVSFYNNEISEKSEIFDDQFSVERPDGSNFTLKIRSTKLEDSAMYFCASSERGREQYFGPGTRLTVT.

J is TRBJ2-7 and V is TRBV30, with D possibly matching TRBD1 (6 bases). The germline V gene encodes CDR1 GTSNPN and CDR2 SVGIG (reference sequence). CDR3 length: 12 amino acids. Trimming pared 0 bases from V and 4 bases from J, leaving 7 bases between. The CDR3 coding sequence is TGTGCCTGGAGTGTAGACAGGTACGAGCAGTACTTC. Amino acid sequence: CAWSVDRYEQYF.

This rearrangement joins TRBV4-1 to TRBJ1-2; D uncertain. Trimming took 1 base from V and 0 from J, leaving 0 bases between them. The CDR3 covers 12 residues. CDR1 MGHRA and CDR2 YSYEKL come from the germline V gene. Written as DNA, the CDR3 is TGCGCCAGCAGCCAAGCTAACTATGGCTACACCTTC. This codes for CASSQANYGYTF.

This rearrangement joins TRBV4-1 to TRBJ2-7; D might be TRBD1 or TRBD2, each matching 5 bases. Deletions cut 1 base from V and 2 bases from J, with 15 bases between. The CDR3 has 16 amino acids. Germline assignment: CDR1 MGHRA and CDR2 YSYEKL. The CDR3: CASSQVYMGDPYEQYF. The CDR3, as DNA: TGCGCCAGCAGCCAAGTTTATATGGGGGATCCCTACGAGCAGTACTTC.

The chain has TRBV5-6 and TRBJ1-1, with TRBD1 as a possible D gene (5 bases). This CDR3 has 13 amino acids. CDR1 and CDR2 (germline): SGHDT, YYEEEE. V dropped 3 bases and J dropped 1 base, with 7 bases sitting between them. CDR3 in DNA: TGTGCCAGCAGCTGGACATCGAACACTGAAGCTTTCTTT. Its protein product is CASSWTSNTEAFF.

The chain is built from TRBV28 and TRBJ1-2, with 7 bases aligning to TRBD1. Germline assignment: CDR1 MDHEN and CDR2 SYDVKM. With V trimmed by 4 bases and J by 7 bases, 12 bases remained unmatched. The CDR3 spans 15 residues. CDR3 coding DNA: TGTGCCAGCAGTTCCAACCCCGAGGGGGCGGGTGGCTACACCTTC. Its protein product is CASSSNPEGAGGYTF.

V and J are TRBV19 and TRBJ2-5; no definite D call. Looked up from germline, CDR1 is LNHDA and CDR2 is SQIVND (reference sequence). The CDR3 extends over 14 amino acids. Trimming stripped 5 bases from V and 2 bases from J, with 12 bases between. In DNA form, the CDR3 reads TGTGCCAGTAGTTCCCGCGCGGTACAAGAGACCCAGTACTTC. This encodes CASSSRAVQETQYF.